This T cell receptor (beta chain) came from a study of T cells in Graves' hyperthyroidism and ophthalmopathy (dated by TCRdb to the late 2010s). Turning to the overall study: Peripheral blood was collected at initial diagnosis, before any treatment. TCR V-J signatures able to tell the groups apart were searched for in a discovery cohort of 95 or so patients, of whom over 40 had Graves' ophthalmopathy and about 55 had stable Graves' hyperthyroidism. Prospective prediction of ophthalmopathy was tested in an independent validation cohort of approximately 18 hyperthyroidism patients and 17 patients who later progressed to ophthalmopathy. For training and testing, the approximately 97 patients in the discovery cohort were randomly divided in a 7:3 ratio. TCR Vbeta CDR3 sequencing of 120 to 150 peripheral blood samples (43 ophthalmopathy, 75 to 85 hyperthyroidism and roughly 17 progressor patients) is reported in the paper. In addition, the study compared T-cell repertoires in thyroid tissue and in blood from five to seven Graves' hyperthyroidism patients. After blood sampling, hyperthyroidism patients were treated with methimazole at a starting dose of 30 mg daily, and ophthalmopathy patients were treated with high-dose intravenous methylprednisolone.

Stable Graves' hyperthyroidism was defined as no progression to ophthalmopathy during 18 months of follow-up. Hyperthyroidism patients were newly diagnosed, with disease duration under 2 months, and aged 18 to 65 years. Exclusion was applied to patients with uncontrolled infections, other autoimmune diseases, pregnancy or lactation. Diagnoses were based on clinical symptoms, serum thyroxine and TRAb, thyroid ultrasound and orbital computed tomography. PBMCs were isolated from about 10 ml of fresh peripheral blood by Ficoll-Paque density gradient centrifugation. Trizol reagent was used to extract total RNA, and RNA quality was then checked on an Agilent 2100 Bioanalyzer. Amplification of TCR beta CDR3 regions was carried out from RNA transcripts. A first-round RT-PCR of the TCR CDR3 used the HTBI primer set with the Qiagen OneStep RT-PCR kit. Libraries were constructed in a second round of multiplex PCR, after which size selection and purification were performed. Sequencing of the libraries was done on an Illumina HiSeq2000 using paired-end 100 bp reads. The original pipeline was this. SOAPnuke was used to process the raw data, throwing out any read that contained adapters or uncalled bases, had a mean Phred below 15, or lacked an exact constant-primer or identifier match. COPE v1.2.5 was used to merge the high-quality paired reads, and each unique nucleotide sequence was defined as a clonotype. MiTCR v1.1 was used to align the clonotypes against IMGT TRBV, TRBD and TRBJ reference segments. The analysis was restricted to V-J combinations with a frequency above 0.0001, which together covered 99.2% of the repertoires. A TCS score was defined as the ratio between F50 (clonal expansion) and ExV (chaos), using BLOSUM62-based TCRdist between CDR3 peptides within each V-J. Welch's t-statistics and random forest reduced around 510 V-J features to 13, which were used in a naive Bayes classifier (R e1071). TCRdb redid the processing of the public reads, applying fastp at Q25 and MiXCR, and retained in-frame beta chains. Identical CDR3 protein sequences are pooled into one entry, listed with their most common genes and DNA. What appears here as the V and J calls and clone size reflects TCRdb's work, not the paper's. Here the sample has 550,000 to 800,000 distinct CDR3 sequences; approximately 15% occur a single time. The ten largest clones take up roughly 15% of the sample.

This clonotype was seen only a few times. Its antigen has not been determined. Base qualities are not at hand, and no much larger clone is one base apart. On the study overall, not on this receptor specifically: No statistical method was used to fix the sample size in advance, and group allocation was not hidden from the investigators. Blood samples also contained most of the expanded thyroid clonotypes (frequency above 0.001), which suggests that blood repertoires may reflect thyroid immune responses. A 13 V-J signature model separated ophthalmopathy from stable hyperthyroidism, with approximately 87% sensitivity and roughly 81% specificity in cross-validation and 80%/75% in testing. In validation, progression to ophthalmopathy was predicted by the model with approximately 67% sensitivity and roughly 76% specificity, a median of about 6.8 months before onset.

The sequenced material came from blood. The TCR originated in a man aged 45-60 years with Graves' hyperthyroidism.

The CDR3: CASSGQGAREKLFF. Here is the DNA: TGCGCCAGCAGTGGACAGGGGGCACGAGAAAAACTGTTTTTT. The chain links TRBV10-2 with TRBJ1-4; 10 nucleotides in the junction match TRBD1. From V the trimming removes 4 bases and from J it removes 8 bases, while the gene matches leave 4 bases of the junction unaccounted for. The cysteine opens and the phenylalanine closes a CDR3 of 14 amino acids. Just CDR3 DNA is preserved here, 42 bases in frame from base 1. CDR1 and CDR2, looked up from the germline V gene, are WSHSY and SAAADI.